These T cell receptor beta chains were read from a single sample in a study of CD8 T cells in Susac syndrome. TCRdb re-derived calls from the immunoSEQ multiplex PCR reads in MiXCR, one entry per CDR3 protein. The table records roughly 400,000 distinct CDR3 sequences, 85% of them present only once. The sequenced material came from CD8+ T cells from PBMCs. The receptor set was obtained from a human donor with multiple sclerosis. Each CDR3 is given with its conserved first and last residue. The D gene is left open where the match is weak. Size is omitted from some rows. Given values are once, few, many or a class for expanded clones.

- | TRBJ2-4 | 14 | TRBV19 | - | TGTGCCAGTAGTATTCCGTTCCAGCAGAACATTCAGTACTTC | CASSIPFQQNIQYF
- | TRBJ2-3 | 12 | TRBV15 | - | TGTGCCACCCTGGATGTGGCAGATACGCAGTATTTT | CATLDVADTQYF
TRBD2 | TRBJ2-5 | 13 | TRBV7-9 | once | TGTGCCAGCAGCGCTAGCGGTTTGGAGACCCAGTACTTC | CASSASGLETQYF
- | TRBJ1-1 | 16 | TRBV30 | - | TGTGCCTGGAGCCTACCTCCGGACAGCGTGAACACTGAAGCTTTCTTT | CAWSLPPDSVNTEAFF
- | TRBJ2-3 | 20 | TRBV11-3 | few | TGTGCCAGCAGCTCAACTTACTTCCCGGGACTCGAGGACCATACAGATACGCAGTATTTT | CASSSTYFPGLEDHTDTQYF
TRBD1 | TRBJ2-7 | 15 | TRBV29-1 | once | TGCAGCGTTGAAGATCAGGGAGACAGGGCTCCCGAGCAGTACTTC | CSVEDQGDRAPEQYF
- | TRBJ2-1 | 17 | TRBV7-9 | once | TGTGCCAGCAGCTTATTTCCTGGGCGGGAACACCTCAATGAGCAGTTCTTC | CASSLFPGREHLNEQFF
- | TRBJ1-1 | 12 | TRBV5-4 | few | TGTGCCAGCACTAAAGGGGGGACTGAAGCTTTCTTT | CASTKGGTEAFF
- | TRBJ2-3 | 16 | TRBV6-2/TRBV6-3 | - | TGTGCCAGCAGTAAACAGGGTCCTCAAAGCACAGATACGCAGTATTTT | CASSKQGPQSTDTQYF
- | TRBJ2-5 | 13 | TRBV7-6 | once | TGTGCCAGCTTGGGAGAGTACCAAGAGACCCAGTACTTC | CASLGEYQETQYF
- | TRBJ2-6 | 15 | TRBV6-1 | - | TGTGCCAGCAGTGTGGACAGCTCTGGGGCCAACGTCCTGACTTTC | CASSVDSSGANVLTF
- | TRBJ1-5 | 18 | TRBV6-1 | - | TGTGCCAGCAGTCAAAACGATGTTTCCTTCTATAGCAATCAGCCCCAGCATTTT | CASSQNDVSFYSNQPQHF
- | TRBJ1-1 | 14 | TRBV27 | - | TGTGCCAGCAGTTTAGTACAGGGAGTTAGTGAAGCTTTCTTT | CASSLVQGVSEAFF
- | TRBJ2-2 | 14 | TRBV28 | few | TGTGCCAGCAACCAGGGAACGAACACCGGGGAGCTGTTTTTT | CASNQGTNTGELFF
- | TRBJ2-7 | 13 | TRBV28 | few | TGTGCCAGCACCCTCGCAGGGTCCTACGAGCAGTACTTC | CASTLAGSYEQYF
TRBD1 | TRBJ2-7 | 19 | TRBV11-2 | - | TGTGCCAGCAGCCTCTTCCGTATACAGGGGGCGCTGGGAATTGGCGAGCAGTACTTC | CASSLFRIQGALGIGEQYF
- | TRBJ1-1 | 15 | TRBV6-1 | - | TGTGCCAGCAGTATCCCCGGGACAATGAACACTGAAGCTTTCTTT | CASSIPGTMNTEAFF
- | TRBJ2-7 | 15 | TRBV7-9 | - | TGTGCCAGCAGCTCCACCGCAGCGCGATACTACGAGCAGTACTTC | CASSSTAARYYEQYF
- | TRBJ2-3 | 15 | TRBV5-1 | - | TGCGCCAGCAGCTTGTTCCCGGACAGCACAGATACGCAGTATTTT | CASSLFPDSTDTQYF
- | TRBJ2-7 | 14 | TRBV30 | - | TGTGCCTGGCAGACGACAGGTAGCTCCTACGAGCAGTACTTC | CAWQTTGSSYEQYF
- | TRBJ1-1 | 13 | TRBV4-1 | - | TGCGCCAGCAGCCAAGATTGGGTTACTGAAGCTTTCTTT | CASSQDWVTEAFF
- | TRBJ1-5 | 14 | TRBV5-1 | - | TGCGCCAGCAGCAAGTACCAGGGTAGCCAGCCCCAGCATTTT | CASSKYQGSQPQHF
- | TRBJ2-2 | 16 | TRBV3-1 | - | TGTGCCAGCAGCCAAGATCCGGACAGAACCACCGGGGAGCTGTTTTTT | CASSQDPDRTTGELFF
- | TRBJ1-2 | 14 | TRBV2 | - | TGTGCCAGCACGAATCCCGGGGGGCACTATGGCTACACCTTC | CASTNPGGHYGYTF
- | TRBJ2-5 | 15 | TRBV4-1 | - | TGCGCCAGCAGCCAATTCGCAGGGGCACGAGAGACCCAGTACTTC | CASSQFAGARETQYF
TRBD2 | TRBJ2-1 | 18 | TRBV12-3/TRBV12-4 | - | TGTGCCAGCAGTTCAGGCCTCGATACCGGGACTAGCTTCGATGAGCAGTTCTTC | CASSSGLDTGTSFDEQFF
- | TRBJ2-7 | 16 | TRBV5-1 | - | TGCGCCAGCAGCCCCTCGTTTGACCGAGGTTCCTACGAGCAGTACTTC | CASSPSFDRGSYEQYF
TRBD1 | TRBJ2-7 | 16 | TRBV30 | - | TGTGCCTGGAGACCACCAGACAGGGGAAGGTCGGGCGAGCAGTACTTC | CAWRPPDRGRSGEQYF
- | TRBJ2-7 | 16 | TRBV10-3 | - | TGTGCCATCAGTGAGTCGAATTTTGGTAACGGTTACGAGCAGTACTTC | CAISESNFGNGYEQYF
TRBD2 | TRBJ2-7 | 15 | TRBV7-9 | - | TGTGCCAGCTCTCCATCCGGGAGGGCCCCCAACGAGCAGTACTTC | CASSPSGRAPNEQYF
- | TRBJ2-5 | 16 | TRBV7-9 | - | TGTGCCAGCAGCCCTAACACAGGGGAGGGACAAGAGACCCAGTACTTC | CASSPNTGEGQETQYF
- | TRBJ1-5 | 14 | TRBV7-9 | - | TGTGCCAGCAGCCCCGATCGCCCCTTAGAGCCCCAGCATTTT | CASSPDRPLEPQHF
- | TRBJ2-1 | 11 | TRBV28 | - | TGTGCCAGCAGTTTAAGAGAGGGGCAGTTCTTC | CASSLREGQFF
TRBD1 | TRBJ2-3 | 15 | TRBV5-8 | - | TGTGCCAGCAGCGCGGGACAGGTTAGCACAGATACGCAGTATTTT | CASSAGQVSTDTQYF
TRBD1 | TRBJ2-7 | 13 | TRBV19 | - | TGTGCCAGTGGGACAGGGAGCTCCTACGAGCAGTACTTC | CASGTGSSYEQYF
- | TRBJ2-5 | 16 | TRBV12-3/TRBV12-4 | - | TGTGCCAGCAGTGAAATCGGGCCTTCGGGCCAAGAGACCCAGTACTTC | CASSEIGPSGQETQYF
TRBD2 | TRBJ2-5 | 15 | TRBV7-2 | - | TGTGCCAGCAGCTTGACGGGAGGGCCCTCAGAGACCCAGTACTTC | CASSLTGGPSETQYF
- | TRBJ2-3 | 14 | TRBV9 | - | TGTGCCAGCAGCGTAGCCGGATACGCAGATACGCAGTATTTT | CASSVAGYADTQYF
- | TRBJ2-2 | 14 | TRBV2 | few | TGTGCCAGCAGTGAACGGGCCGACACCGGGGAGCTGTTTTTT | CASSERADTGELFF
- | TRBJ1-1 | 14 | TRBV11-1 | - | TGTGCCAGCAGCTTATTGGGGGGGCCCACTGAAGCTTTCTTT | CASSLLGGPTEAFF
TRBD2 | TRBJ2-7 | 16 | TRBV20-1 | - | TGCAGTGCTAGAGATCCCACTAGCGGGCTGACCTACGAGCAGTACTTC | CSARDPTSGLTYEQYF
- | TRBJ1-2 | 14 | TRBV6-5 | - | TGTGCCAGCAGTTACCTAGGGTCTGGGAATGGCTACACCTTC | CASSYLGSGNGYTF
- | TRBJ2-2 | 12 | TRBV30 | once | TGTGCCTGGAGTAGGGGCCCCGGGGAGCTGTTTTTT | CAWSRGPGELFF
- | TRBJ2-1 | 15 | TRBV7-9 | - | TGTGCCAGCAGCTCAACTGCCCCGACACAAAATGAGCAGTTCTTC | CASSSTAPTQNEQFF
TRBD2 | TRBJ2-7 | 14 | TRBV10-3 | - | TGTGCCATCAGTGCAGGCGGGAGCTCCTACGAGCAGTACTTC | CAISAGGSSYEQYF
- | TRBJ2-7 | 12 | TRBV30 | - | TGTGCCTGGTCCCCCAGGGTCCACGAGCAGTACTTC | CAWSPRVHEQYF
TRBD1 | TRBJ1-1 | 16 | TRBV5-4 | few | TGTGCCAGCAGCTTGGGGAGGACAGGGGGAAGGACTGAAGCTTTCTTT | CASSLGRTGGRTEAFF